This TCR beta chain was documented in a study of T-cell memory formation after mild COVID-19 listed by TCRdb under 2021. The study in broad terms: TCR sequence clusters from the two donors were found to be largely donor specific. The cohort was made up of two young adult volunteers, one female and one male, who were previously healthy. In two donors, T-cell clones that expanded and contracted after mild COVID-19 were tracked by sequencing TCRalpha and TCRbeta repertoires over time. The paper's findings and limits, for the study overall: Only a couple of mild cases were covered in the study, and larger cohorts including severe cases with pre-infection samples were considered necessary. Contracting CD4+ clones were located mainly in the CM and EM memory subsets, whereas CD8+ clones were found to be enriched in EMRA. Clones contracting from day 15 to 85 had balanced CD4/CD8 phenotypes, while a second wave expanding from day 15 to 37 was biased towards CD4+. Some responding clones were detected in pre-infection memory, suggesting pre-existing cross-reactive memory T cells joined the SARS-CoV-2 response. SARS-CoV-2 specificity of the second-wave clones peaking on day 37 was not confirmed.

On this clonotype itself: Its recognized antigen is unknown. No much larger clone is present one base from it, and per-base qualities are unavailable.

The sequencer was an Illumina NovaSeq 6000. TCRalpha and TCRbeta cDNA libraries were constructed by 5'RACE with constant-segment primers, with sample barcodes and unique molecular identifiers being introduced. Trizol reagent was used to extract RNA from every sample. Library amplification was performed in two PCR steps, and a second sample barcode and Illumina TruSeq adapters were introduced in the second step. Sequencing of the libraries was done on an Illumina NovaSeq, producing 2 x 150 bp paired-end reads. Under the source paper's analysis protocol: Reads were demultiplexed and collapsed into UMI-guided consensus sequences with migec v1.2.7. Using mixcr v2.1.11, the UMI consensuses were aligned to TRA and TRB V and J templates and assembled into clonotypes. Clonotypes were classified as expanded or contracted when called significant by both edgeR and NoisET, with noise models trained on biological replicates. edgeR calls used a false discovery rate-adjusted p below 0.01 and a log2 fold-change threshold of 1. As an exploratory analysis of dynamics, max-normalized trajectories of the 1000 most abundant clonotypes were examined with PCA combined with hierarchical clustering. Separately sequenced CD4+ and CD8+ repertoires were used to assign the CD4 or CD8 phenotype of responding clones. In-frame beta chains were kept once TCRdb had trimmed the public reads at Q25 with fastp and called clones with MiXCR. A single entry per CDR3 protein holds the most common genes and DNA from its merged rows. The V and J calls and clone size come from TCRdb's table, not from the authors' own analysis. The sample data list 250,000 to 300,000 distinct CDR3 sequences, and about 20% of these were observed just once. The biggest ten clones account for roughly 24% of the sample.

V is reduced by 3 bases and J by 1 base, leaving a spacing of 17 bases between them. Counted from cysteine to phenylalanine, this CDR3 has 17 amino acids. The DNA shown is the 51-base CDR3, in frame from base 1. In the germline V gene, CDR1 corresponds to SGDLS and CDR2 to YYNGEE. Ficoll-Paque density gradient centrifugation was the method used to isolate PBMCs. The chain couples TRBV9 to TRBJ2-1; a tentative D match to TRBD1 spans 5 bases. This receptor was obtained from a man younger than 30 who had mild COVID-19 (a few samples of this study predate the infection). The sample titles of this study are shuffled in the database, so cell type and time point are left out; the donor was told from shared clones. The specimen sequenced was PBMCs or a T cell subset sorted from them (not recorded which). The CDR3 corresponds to CASSELAYAGSYNEQFF. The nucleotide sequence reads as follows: TGTGCCAGCAGCGAGTTAGCATACGCAGGGTCCTACAATGAGCAGTTCTTC.